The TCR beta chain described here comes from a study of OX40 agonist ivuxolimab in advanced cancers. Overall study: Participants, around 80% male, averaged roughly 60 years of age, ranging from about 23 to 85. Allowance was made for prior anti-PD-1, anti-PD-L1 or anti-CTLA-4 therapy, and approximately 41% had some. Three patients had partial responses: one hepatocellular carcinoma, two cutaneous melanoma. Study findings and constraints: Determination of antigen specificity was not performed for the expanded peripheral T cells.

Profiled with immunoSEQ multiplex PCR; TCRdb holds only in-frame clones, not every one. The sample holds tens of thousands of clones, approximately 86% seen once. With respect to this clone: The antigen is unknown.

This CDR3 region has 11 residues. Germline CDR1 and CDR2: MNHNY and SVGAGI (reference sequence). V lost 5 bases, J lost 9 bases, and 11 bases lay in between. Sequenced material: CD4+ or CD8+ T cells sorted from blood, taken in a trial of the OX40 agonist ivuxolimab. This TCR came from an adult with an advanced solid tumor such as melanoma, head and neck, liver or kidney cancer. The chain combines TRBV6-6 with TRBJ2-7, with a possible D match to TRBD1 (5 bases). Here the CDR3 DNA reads TGTGCCAGCAGTGCGGACAATGGGCAGTACTTC. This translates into CASSADNGQYF.